Following are 17 T cell receptor beta chains from one sample sequenced in a study of cytomegalovirus exposure and HLA in healthy donors. Produced via immunoSEQ multiplex PCR; TCRdb's table is partial and in-frame only. Among about 130,000 clones, roughly nine tenths were seen once, and the ten largest hold 8% to 9.5%. Sequencing used PBMCs. These receptor sequences come from a woman aged 18-29 years in good health and CMV-seropositive.

CDR3 bases: TGTGCCAGCAGTTACACGGGGGGTGAGCAGTACTTC. Translating gives CASSYTGGEQYF. The chain links TRBV6-5 to TRBJ2-7; 7 bases are a match to TRBD2. The CDR3 runs to 12 residues. Trimming cost V 2 bases and J 7 bases; bases outside gene matches: 2. The germline V gene encodes CDR1 MNHEY and CDR2 SVGAGI.

The sample holds one count of this clone. This chain joins TRBV7-3 and TRBJ2-1; perhaps TRBD1 as D (7 bases). V was shortened by 3 bases and J by 0 bases, with 12 bases between the two germline ends. CDR3 length equals 16 residues. Germline lookup yields CDR1 SGHTA and CDR2 FQGTGA. The CDR3 sequence: CASSFRGTVSYNEQFF. CDR3 nucleotide sequence: TGTGCCAGCAGCTTCCGCGGGACAGTCTCCTACAATGAGCAGTTCTTC.

The chain uses TRBV6-6 and TRBJ1-1; a weak D match, TRBD1 (5 bases). Germline V gives CDR1 MNHNY, CDR2 SVGAGI (reference sequence). The CDR3 runs to 12 residues. V lost 6 bases, J lost 9 bases, and 14 bases lay in between. CDR3: CASSTFDSQAFF. The DNA for the CDR3 is TGTGCCAGCAGCACTTTCGACAGCCAAGCTTTCTTT.

This chain joins TRBV6-6 and TRBJ2-5, with a weak D call TRBD1 (6 bases). The CDR3 extends over 14 amino acids. Germline lookup yields CDR1 MNHNY and CDR2 SVGAGI (reference sequence). V was trimmed by 4 bases and J by 3 bases, leaving 12 bases between them. This CDR3 is CASSWGHVKETQYF. CDR3 nucleotide sequence: TGTGCCAGCAGTTGGGGACACGTAAAAGAGACCCAGTACTTC.

V gene TRBV7-9 combines with J gene TRBJ2-5, with 7 bases identical to TRBD2. The CDR3 contains 16 residues. Per the germline V gene, CDR1 is SEHNR and CDR2 is FQNEAQ (reference sequence). V lost 3 bases to trimming and J lost 5 bases; unmatched junction nucleotides: 12. CDR3 DNA sequence: TGTGCCAGCAGCTTTTTTGAGCGGGGAGGTTATGAGACCCAGTACTTC. Its protein is CASSFFERGGYETQYF.

This clone is labeled medium-sized (0.01 to 0.1%). The rearrangement joins TRBV28 to TRBJ1-4, with 8 bases aligning to TRBD1. The CDR3 spans 13 residues. The germline gives CDR1 MDHEN, CDR2 SYDVKM. V gave up 3 bases and J gave up 6 bases; unmatched junction bases: 0. The CDR3 DNA sequence: TGTGCCAGCAGTTTGACAGGGGATGAAAAACTGTTTTTT. It codes for CASSLTGDEKLFF. The full variable domain, completed using reference TRBV28 and TRBJ1-4, is DVKVTQSSRYLVKRTGEKVFLECVQDMDHENMFWYRQDPGLGLRLIYFSYDVKMKEKGDIPEGYSVSREKKERFSLILESASTNQTSMYLCASSLTGDEKLFFGSGTQLSVL.

V is TRBV4-2 and J is TRBJ2-3; 8 bases are a match to TRBD2. Trimming at V came to 0 bases and at J to 2 bases, leaving 4 bases not matched to a gene. The V gene's germline CDR1 is LGHNA and CDR2 YNFKEQ. This CDR3 region has 16 residues. CDR3 in amino acids: CASSQDGLADTDTQYF. The CDR3, as DNA: TGTGCCAGCAGCCAAGACGGACTAGCCGACACAGATACGCAGTATTTT.

This chain links TRBV5-4 with TRBJ2-3, with TRBD1 matching over 8 bases. Germline V lookup: CDR1 SGHNT, CDR2 YYREEE (reference sequence). The CDR3 has 15 residues. The junction had 3 bases not matched to a gene; V was cut back by 2 bases and J by 1 base. The CDR3 loop is CASSLPGQGTDTQYF. CDR3 nucleotide sequence: TGTGCCAGCAGCTTACCGGGACAGGGCACAGATACGCAGTATTTT.

The chain has TRBV4-1 and TRBJ2-3; weak D call: TRBD1 (5 bases). V lost 1 base to trimming and J lost 5 bases, with 10 bases between them. CDR1 is MGHRA and CDR2 is YSYEKL in the germline V gene. This CDR3 has 14 amino acids. The CDR3 nucleotides are TGCGCCAGCAGCCAAGCTGGGGCGATAGATACGCAGTATTTT. It is translated as CASSQAGAIDTQYF.

V and J are TRBV27 and TRBJ2-3; 7 bases map to TRBD2. This CDR3 region has 15 residues. After removal of 6 bases from V and 0 bases from J, the junction contained 6 bases not matched to a gene. CDR1 and CDR2 (germline): MNHEY, SMNVEV (reference sequence). The CDR3 DNA reads as TGTGCCAGCAGGTGGGGGGGTTTGAGCACAGATACGCAGTATTTT. This codes for CASRWGGLSTDTQYF.

This rearrangement joins TRBV11-2 to TRBJ2-4; D unresolved. CDR1 and CDR2 from the germline V gene are SGHAT and FQNNGV. This CDR3 has 12 amino acids. Trimming left V 1 base short and J 8 bases short, with 6 bases between. The CDR3 nucleotides read TGTGCCAGCAGCTTAGTCCCCGACATTCAGTACTTC. This translates into CASSLVPDIQYF.

The V and J genes are TRBV5-4 and TRBJ2-5, with 8 bases identical to TRBD2. The J segment lost 5 bases and the V segment lost 3 bases, leaving 9 bases of the junction unmatched. Germline V gene data show CDR1 as SGHNT and CDR2 as YYREEE (reference sequence). The CDR3 sequence is 15 residues long. CDR3 region: CASSSVGGAGETQYF. The DNA of the CDR3 is TGTGCCAGCAGCTCTGTCGGGGGGGCCGGGGAGACCCAGTACTTC.

The CDR3 DNA reads TGTGCCAGCAGCCAAGAGAACCAGCAAGAGACCCAGTACTTC. Protein: CASSQENQQETQYF. The genes are TRBV14 and TRBJ2-5, with D hard to call. The CDR3 totals 14 residues. V lost 0 bases and J lost 2, with 7 bases in between. The germline V gene has CDR1 SGHDN and CDR2 FVKESK.

This chain connects TRBV7-9 to TRBJ2-1, with D unclear. Germline CDR1 and CDR2: SEHNR and FQNEAQ (reference sequence). V was trimmed by 7 bases and J by 9 bases, leaving 7 bases between them. There are 10 residues in the CDR3. This CDR3 is CASTSLEQFF. The CDR3 coding sequence is TGTGCCAGCACGAGTCTTGAGCAGTTCTTC.

This clone showed up just a few times. CDR3 region: CASSSIRGAGDYGYTF. For the CDR3, the DNA is TGTGCCAGCAGCTCCATTCGGGGGGCCGGGGACTATGGCTACACCTTC. The chain carries TRBV11-2 and TRBJ1-2; D might be TRBD1 (6 bases). Deletions cut 4 bases from V and 3 bases from J, with 18 bases between. Germline lookup yields CDR1 SGHAT and CDR2 FQNNGV. This CDR3 comprises 16 residues.

The chain uses TRBV19 and TRBJ1-2; D unresolved. The CDR3 has 18 residues. Trimming removed 1 base from V and 4 bases from J, with 22 bases in between. The germline V gene has CDR1 LNHDA and CDR2 SQIVND (reference sequence). CDR3 sequence: CASSIVVSTTRALYGYTF. In nucleotides, the CDR3 is TGTGCCAGTAGTATAGTTGTGTCAACGACTAGGGCTCTCTATGGCTACACCTTC.

The chain carries TRBV28 and TRBJ1-2, with TRBD1 matching 7 bases. J gave up 5 bases and V 3 bases, and 6 bases lay outside the gene matches. The CDR3 is made up of 14 amino acids. CDR1 and CDR2 (germline): MDHEN, SYDVKM. CDR3 bases: TGTGCCAGCAGTTTCACGACAGGGAGGTATGGCTACACCTTC. This gives the protein CASSFTTGRYGYTF.